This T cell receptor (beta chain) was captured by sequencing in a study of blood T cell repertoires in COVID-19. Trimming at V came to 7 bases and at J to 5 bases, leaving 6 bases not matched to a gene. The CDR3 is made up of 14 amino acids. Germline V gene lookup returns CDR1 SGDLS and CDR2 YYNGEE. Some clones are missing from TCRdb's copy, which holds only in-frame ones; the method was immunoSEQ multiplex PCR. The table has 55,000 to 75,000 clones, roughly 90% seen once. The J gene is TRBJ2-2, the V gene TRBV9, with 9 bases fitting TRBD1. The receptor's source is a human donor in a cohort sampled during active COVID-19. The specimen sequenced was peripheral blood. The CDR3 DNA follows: TGTGCCAGCGGAGAGGGACAGGGAACCGGGGAGCTGTTTTTT. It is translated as CASGEGQGTGELFF.